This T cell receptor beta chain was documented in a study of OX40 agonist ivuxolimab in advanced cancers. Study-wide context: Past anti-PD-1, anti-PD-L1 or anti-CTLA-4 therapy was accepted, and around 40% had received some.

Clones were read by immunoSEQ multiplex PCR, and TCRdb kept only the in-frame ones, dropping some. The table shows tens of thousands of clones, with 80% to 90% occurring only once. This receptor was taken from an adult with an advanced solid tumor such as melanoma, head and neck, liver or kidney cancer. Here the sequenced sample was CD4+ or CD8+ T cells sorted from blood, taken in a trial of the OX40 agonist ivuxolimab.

CDR3 DNA: TGTGCCAGCAGCTTAGCGGGGGACAGGGCTCACACCTTC. It encodes CASSLAGDRAHTF. The rearrangement links TRBV7-8 to TRBJ1-2, with 9 bases identical to TRBD1. V lost 0 bases and J lost 12; bases outside the gene matches: 5. The CDR3 has 13 amino acids. CDR1 is SGHVS, CDR2 FQNEAQ, per germline.